These 5 T cell receptor beta chains were all obtained from the same sample, sequenced in a study of preoperative IRX-2 immunotherapy in early breast cancer. The treatment denotes: preoperative locoregional IRX-2 cytokine immunotherapy. Produced via immunoSEQ multiplex PCR; TCRdb's table is partial and in-frame only. The sample lists 25,000 to 30,000 clones, 82% occurring once. Sampling was performed from a patient treated with IRX-2 immunotherapy. Source of these receptors: a human donor with breast cancer.

The rearrangement links TRBV18 to TRBJ1-1, with D maybe TRBD1 (5 bases). The germline V gene has CDR1 KGHSH and CDR2 LQKENI. Between the trimmed V and J ends, which lost 2 bases and 10 bases, there was a span of 11 bases. This CDR3 is built from 12 residues. The CDR3 DNA reads TGTGCCAGCTCACCAACCCCGGGGCGAGCTTTCTTT. Protein product: CASSPTPGRAFF.

This clone was observed a handful of times. V gene TRBV7-1 combines with J gene TRBJ2-2, with D maybe TRBD1 (6 bases). TRBV7-1 is given ORF status, its function remaining uncertain. The germline V and J ends were trimmed by 4 bases and 7 bases, with 16 bases remaining between them. CDR3 length: 15 amino acids. The CDR3 DNA sequence: TGTGCCAGCAGCTTAGCACAGGGATATAGCGGGGAGCTGTTTTTT. This encodes CASSLAQGYSGELFF.

V gene TRBV19 combines with J gene TRBJ2-1, with a possible D match to TRBD2 (6 bases). Germline loops: CDR1 LNHDA, CDR2 SQIVND (reference sequence). The CDR3 spans 11 residues. V was trimmed by 10 bases and J by 9 bases, leaving 13 bases between them. The CDR3 spells CAISLGGEQFF. The CDR3 DNA reads TGTGCCATCTCATTGGGGGGTGAGCAGTTCTTC.

As concerns this clone: The junction departs from germline at one end; a sequencing error may be responsible. V gene TRBV6-8 combines with J gene TRBJ2-1; 7 bases agree with TRBD2. Germline lookup yields CDR1 MNHGY and CDR2 SAAAGT. The CDR3 totals 16 residues. The CDR3 loop is CAISARAASGYNEQFF. The CDR3 DNA sequence: TGTGCCATCAGTGCCCGTGCGGCTAGCGGTTACAATGAGCAGTTCTTC.

This chain links TRBV14 with TRBJ2-3; tentative D call: TRBD1 (7 bases). This CDR3 region has 23 residues. The V end was cut by 4 bases, the J end by 7 bases, with 42 bases between. From germline, CDR1 is SGHDN and CDR2 FVKESK. The chain's CDR3 is CASSRRDRELSSERHRMSNTQYF. DNA for the CDR3: TGTGCCAGCAGCCGTCGCGACAGGGAATTGTCTAGCGAGCGACACAGGATGTCAAATACGCAGTATTTT.